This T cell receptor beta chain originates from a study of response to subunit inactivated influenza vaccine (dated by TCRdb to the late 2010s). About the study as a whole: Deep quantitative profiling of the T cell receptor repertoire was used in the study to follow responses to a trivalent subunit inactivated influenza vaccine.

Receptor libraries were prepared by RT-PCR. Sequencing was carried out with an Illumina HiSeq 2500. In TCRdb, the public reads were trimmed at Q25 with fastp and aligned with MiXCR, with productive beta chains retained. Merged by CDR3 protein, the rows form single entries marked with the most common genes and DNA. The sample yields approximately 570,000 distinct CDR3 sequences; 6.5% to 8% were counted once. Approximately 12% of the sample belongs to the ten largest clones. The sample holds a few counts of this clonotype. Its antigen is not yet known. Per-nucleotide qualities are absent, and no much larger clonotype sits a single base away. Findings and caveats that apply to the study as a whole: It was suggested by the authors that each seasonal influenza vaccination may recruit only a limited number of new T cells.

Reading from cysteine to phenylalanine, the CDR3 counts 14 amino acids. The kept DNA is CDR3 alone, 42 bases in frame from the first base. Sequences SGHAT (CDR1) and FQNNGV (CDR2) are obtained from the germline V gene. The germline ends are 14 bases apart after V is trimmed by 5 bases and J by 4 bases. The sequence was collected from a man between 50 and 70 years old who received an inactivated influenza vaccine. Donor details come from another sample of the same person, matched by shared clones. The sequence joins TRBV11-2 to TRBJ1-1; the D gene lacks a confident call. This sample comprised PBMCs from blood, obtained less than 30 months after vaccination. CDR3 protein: CASSAARELTEAFF. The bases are TGTGCCAGCAGCGCCGCAAGGGAGCTCACTGAAGCTTTCTTT.